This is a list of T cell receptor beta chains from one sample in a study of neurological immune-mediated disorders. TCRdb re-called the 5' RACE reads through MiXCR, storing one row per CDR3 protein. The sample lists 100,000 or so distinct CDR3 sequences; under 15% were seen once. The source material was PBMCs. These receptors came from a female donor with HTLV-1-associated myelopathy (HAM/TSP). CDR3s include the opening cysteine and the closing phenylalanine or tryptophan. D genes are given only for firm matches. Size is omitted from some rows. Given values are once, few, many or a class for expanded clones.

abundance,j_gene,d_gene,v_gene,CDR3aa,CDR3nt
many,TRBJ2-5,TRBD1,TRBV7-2,CASSLAFGTGKTQYF,TGTGCCAGCAGCTTAGCGTTCGGGACAGGGAAGACCCAGTACTTC
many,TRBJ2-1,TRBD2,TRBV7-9,CASSFLRGGLGEQFF,TGTGCCAGCAGCTTCCTTCGGGGGGGCCTGGGTGAGCAGTTCTTC
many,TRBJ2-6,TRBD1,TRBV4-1,CASAGGVGANVLTF,TGCGCCAGCGCAGGGGGTGTGGGGGCCAACGTCCTGACTTTC
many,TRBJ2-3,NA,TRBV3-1,CASSHRDTYTDTQYF,TGTGCCAGCAGCCACCGGGACACCTACACAGATACGCAGTATTTT
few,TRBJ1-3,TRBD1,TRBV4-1,CASSQVTGGYLSSGNTIYF,TGCGCCAGCAGCCAAGTGACAGGGGGATACCTTTCCTCTGGAAACACCATATATTTT
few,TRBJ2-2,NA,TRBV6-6,CASSSELFF,TGTGCCAGCAGCTCCGAGCTGTTTTTT
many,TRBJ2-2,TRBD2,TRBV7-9,CASSILAGGPAGELFF,TGTGCCAGCAGCATTCTAGCGGGGGGGCCCGCCGGGGAGCTGTTTTTT
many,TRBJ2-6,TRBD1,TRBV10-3,CAISDKGAPGANVLTF,TGTGCCATCAGTGATAAGGGGGCGCCTGGGGCCAACGTCCTGACTTTC
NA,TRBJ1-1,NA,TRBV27,CASSPSRGTEAFF,TGTGCCAGCAGTCCCTCCCGGGGCACTGAAGCTTTCTTT
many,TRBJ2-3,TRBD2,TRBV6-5,CATLRGVDEADTQYF,TGTGCCACCCTCCGGGGGGTGGATGAAGCAGATACGCAGTATTTT
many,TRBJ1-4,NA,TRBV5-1,CASSFGGAGEKLFF,TGCGCCAGCAGCTTTGGGGGGGCTGGTGAAAAACTGTTTTTT
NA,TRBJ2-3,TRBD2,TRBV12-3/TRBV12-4,CASSSGLAGTDTQYF,TGTGCCAGCAGTTCGGGACTAGCGGGGACAGATACGCAGTATTTT
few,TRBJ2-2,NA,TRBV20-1,CSARTGTTNTGELFF,TGCAGTGCCAGGACCGGGACAACAAACACCGGGGAGCTGTTTTTT
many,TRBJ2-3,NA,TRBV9,CASSPGTAQVTQYF,TGTGCCAGCAGCCCTGGAACAGCGCAGGTTACGCAGTATTTT
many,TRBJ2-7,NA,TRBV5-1,CASSSQYEQYF,TGCGCCAGCAGCTCCCAATACGAGCAGTACTTC
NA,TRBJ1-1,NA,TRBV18,CASTSIISNTEAFF,TGTGCCAGCACATCTATAATATCGAACACTGAAGCTTTCTTT
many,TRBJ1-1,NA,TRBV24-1,CATRGAQGNTEAFF,TGTGCCACAAGGGGCGCTCAGGGGAACACTGAAGCTTTCTTT
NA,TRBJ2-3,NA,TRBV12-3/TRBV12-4,CASQGVDDTQYF,TGTGCCAGTCAGGGAGTCGATGATACGCAGTATTTT
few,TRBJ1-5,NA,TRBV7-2,CASIPEGRSDQPQHF,TGTGCCAGCATTCCCGAAGGGCGGTCTGATCAGCCCCAGCATTTT
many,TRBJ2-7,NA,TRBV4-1,CASSQEHRDNYEQYF,TGCGCCAGCAGCCAAGAACACCGGGACAACTACGAGCAGTACTTC
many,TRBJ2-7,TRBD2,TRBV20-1,CSARVLGGGVYEQYF,TGCAGTGCTAGAGTTTTGGGGGGGGGAGTCTACGAGCAGTACTTC
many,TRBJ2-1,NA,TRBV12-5,CASGLGGSYNEQFF,TGTGCTAGTGGTTTGGGAGGCTCCTACAATGAGCAGTTCTTC
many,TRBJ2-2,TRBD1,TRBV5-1,CASRFTGGTGELFF,TGCGCCAGCAGATTCACAGGGGGCACCGGGGAGCTGTTTTTT
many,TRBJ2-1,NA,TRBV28,CASSLRGYNEQFF,TGTGCCAGCAGCCTCCGGGGGTACAATGAGCAGTTCTTC